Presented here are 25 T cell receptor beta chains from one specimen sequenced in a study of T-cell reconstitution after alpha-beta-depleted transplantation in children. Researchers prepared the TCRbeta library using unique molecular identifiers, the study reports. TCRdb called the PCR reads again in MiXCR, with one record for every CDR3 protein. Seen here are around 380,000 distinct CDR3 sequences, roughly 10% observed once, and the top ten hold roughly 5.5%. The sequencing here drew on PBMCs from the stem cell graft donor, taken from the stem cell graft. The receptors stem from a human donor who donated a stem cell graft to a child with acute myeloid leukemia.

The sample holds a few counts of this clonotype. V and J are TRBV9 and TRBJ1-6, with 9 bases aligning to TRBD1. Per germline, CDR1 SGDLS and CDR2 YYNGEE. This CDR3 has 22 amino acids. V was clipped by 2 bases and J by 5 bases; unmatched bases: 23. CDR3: CASSVVGKPGQGAYGNNSPLHF. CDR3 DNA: TGTGCCAGCAGCGTCGTAGGAAAACCGGGACAGGGCGCCTATGGGAATAATTCACCCCTCCACTTT.

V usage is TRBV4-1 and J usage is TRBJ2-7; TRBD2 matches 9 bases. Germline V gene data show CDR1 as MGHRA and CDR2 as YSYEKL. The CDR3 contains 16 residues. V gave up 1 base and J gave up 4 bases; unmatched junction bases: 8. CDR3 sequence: CASSQVAGDPRYEQYF. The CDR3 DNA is TGCGCCAGCAGCCAAGTAGCGGGAGACCCCCGTTACGAGCAGTACTTC.

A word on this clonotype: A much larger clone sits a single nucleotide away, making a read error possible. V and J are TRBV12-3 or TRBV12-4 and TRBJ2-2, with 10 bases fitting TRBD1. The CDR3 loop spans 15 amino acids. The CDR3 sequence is CVSRRDRGNTGELFF. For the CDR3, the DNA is TGTGTCAGCAGGCGGGACAGGGGGAACACCGGGGAGCTGTTTTTT.

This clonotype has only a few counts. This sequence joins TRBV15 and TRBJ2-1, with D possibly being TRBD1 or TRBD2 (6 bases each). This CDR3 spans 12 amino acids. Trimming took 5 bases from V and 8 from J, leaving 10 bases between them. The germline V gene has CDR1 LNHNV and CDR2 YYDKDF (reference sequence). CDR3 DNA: TGTGCCACCAGCGAAGGGGGGTATGAGCAGTTCTTC. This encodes CATSEGGYEQFF.

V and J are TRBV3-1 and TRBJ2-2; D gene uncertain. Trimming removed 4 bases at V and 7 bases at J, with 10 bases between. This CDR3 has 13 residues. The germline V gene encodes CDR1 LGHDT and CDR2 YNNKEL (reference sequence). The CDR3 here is CASSPRVVGELFF. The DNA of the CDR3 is TGTGCCAGCAGCCCACGGGTTGTCGGGGAGCTGTTTTTT.

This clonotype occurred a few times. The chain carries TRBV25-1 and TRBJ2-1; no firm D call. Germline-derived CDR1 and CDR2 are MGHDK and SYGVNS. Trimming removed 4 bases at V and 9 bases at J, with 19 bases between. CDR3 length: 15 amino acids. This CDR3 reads CASSADPAPSREQFF. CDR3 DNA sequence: TGTGCCAGCAGTGCCGACCCCGCGCCTTCCCGTGAGCAGTTCTTC.

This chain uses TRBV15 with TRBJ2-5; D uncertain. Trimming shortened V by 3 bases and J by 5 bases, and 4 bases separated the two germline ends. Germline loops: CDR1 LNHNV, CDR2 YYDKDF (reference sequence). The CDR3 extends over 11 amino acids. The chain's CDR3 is CATSSEETQYF. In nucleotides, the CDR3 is TGTGCCACCAGCAGCGAGGAGACCCAGTACTTC.

CDR3 bases: TGCGCCAGCAGCCAAGCAGGGAGCGAAAAACTGTTTTTT. Translation gives CASSQAGSEKLFF. The chain employs TRBV4-1 and TRBJ1-4, with a possible D match to TRBD1 (5 bases). CDR3 length: 13 residues. Germline values: CDR1 MGHRA, CDR2 YSYEKL. V was trimmed by 1 base and J by 8 bases, leaving 8 bases between them.

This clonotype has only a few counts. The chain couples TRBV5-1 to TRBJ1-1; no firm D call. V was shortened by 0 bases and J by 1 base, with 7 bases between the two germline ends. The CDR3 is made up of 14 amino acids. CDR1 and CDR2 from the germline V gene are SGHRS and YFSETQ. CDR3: CASSLELRNTEAFF. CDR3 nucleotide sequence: TGCGCCAGCAGCTTGGAACTAAGGAACACTGAAGCTTTCTTT.

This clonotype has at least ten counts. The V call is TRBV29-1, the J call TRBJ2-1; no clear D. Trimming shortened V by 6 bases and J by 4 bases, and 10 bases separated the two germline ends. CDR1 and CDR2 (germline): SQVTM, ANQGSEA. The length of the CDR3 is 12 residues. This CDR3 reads CSVDTEYNEQFF. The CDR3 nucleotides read TGCAGCGTCGATACAGAGTACAATGAGCAGTTCTTC.

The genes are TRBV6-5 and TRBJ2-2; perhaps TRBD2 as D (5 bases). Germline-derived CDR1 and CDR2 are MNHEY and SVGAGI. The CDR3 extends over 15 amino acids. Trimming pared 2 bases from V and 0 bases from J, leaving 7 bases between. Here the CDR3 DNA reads TGTGCCAGCAGTTACCAAGCGGCGAACACCGGGGAGCTGTTTTTT. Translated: CASSYQAANTGELFF.

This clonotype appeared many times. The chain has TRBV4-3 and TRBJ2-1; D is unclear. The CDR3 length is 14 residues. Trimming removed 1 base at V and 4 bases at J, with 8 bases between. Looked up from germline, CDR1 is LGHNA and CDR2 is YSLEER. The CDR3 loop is CASSQGLLYNEQFF. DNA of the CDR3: TGCGCCAGCAGCCAAGGCTTACTATACAATGAGCAGTTCTTC.

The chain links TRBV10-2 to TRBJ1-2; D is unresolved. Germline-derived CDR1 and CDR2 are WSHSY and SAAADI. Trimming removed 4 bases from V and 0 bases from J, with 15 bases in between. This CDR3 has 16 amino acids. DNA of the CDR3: TGCGCCAGCAGTGTCCCCCTCTCGGCAGCTAACTATGGCTACACCTTC. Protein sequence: CASSVPLSAANYGYTF.

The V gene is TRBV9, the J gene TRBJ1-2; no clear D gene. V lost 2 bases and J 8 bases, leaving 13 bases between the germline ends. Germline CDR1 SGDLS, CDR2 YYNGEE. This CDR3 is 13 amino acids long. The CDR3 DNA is TGTGCCAGCAGCGTGACCCCGGGTGGCGGCTACACCTTC. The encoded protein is CASSVTPGGGYTF.

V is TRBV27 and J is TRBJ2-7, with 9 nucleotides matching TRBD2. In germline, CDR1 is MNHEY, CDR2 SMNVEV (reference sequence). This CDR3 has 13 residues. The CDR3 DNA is TGTGCAAGCAGGGGCGGGGGGGCCCGCGAGCAGTACGTC. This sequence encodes CASRGGGAREQYV.

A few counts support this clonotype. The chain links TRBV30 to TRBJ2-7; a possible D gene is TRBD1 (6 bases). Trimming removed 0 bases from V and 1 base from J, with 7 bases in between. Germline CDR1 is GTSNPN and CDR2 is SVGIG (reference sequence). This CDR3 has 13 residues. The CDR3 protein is CAWSVDSSYEQYF. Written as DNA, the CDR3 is TGTGCCTGGAGTGTGGACAGTTCCTACGAGCAGTACTTC.

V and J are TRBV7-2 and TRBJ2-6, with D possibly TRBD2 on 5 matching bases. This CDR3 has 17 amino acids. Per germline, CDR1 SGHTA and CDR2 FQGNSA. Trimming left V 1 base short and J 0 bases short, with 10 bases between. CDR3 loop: CASSLVSGSSGANVLTF. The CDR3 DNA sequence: TGTGCCAGCAGCTTAGTCTCGGGGAGCTCTGGGGCCAACGTCCTGACTTTC.

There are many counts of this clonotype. The CDR3 coding sequence is TGTGCCTGGAGTGAGGGGAGGGATCAGCCCCAGCATTTT. It encodes CAWSEGRDQPQHF. The rearrangement links TRBV30 to TRBJ1-5; TRBD1 might be the D (5 bases). The CDR3 sequence is 13 residues long. Trimming cost V 1 base and J 5 bases, with 9 bases left between them. CDR1 GTSNPN and CDR2 SVGIG come from the germline V gene (reference sequence).

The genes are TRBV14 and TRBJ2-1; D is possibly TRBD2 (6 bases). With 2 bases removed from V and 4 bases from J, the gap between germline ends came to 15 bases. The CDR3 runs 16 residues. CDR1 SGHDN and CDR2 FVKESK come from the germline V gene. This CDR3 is CASSQLATIGYNEQFF. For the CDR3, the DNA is TGTGCCAGCAGCCAACTAGCGACCATTGGGTACAATGAGCAGTTCTTC.

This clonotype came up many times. The CDR3 DNA reads as TGTGCCAGCAGGCGGGACTACACCGGGGAGCTGTTTTTT. Translated: CASRRDYTGELFF. The chain links TRBV25-1 to TRBJ2-2, with a weak D call TRBD2 (6 bases). The germline V and J ends were trimmed by 6 bases and 3 bases, with 8 bases remaining between them. This CDR3 has 13 amino acids. Per the germline V gene, CDR1 is MGHDK and CDR2 is SYGVNS.

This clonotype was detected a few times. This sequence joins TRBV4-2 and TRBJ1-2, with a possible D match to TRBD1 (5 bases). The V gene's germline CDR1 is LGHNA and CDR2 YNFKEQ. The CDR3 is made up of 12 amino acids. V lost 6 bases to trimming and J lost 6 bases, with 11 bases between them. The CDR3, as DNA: TGTGCCAGCAGGATGGGGGTCGATGGCTACACCTTC. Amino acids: CASRMGVDGYTF.

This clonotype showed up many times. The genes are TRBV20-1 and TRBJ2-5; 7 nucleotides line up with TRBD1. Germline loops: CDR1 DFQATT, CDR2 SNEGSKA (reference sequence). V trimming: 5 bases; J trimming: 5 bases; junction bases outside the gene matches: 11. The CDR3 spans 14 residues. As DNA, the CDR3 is TGCAGTGCTTCCGGGACAGACGGTGGGGAGACCCAGTACTTC. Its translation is CSASGTDGGETQYF.

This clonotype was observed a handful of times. CDR3 nucleotides: TGTGCCAGCACCACTGGCGACAGGGGCCAAGAGACCCAGTACTTC. This sequence encodes CASTTGDRGQETQYF. This rearrangement joins TRBV12-3 or TRBV12-4 to TRBJ2-5; 8 nucleotides align to TRBD1. This CDR3 is 15 amino acids long. V lost 7 bases and J lost 1; bases outside the gene matches: 8.

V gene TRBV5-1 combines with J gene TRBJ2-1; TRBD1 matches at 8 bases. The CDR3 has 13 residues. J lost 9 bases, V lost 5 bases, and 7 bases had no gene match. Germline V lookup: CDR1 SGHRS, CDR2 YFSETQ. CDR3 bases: TGCGCCAGCAGTCAAGACAGGGGCGGTGAGCAGTTCTTC. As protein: CASSQDRGGEQFF.

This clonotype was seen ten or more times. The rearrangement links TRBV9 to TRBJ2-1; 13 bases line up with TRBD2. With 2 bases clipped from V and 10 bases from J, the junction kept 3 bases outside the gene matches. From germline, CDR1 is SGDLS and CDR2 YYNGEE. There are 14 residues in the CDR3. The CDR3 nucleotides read TGTGCCAGCAGCGTGGGACTAGCGGGATCCGAGCAGTTCTTC. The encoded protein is CASSVGLAGSEQFF. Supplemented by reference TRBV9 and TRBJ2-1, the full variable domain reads DSGVTQTPKHLITATGQRVTLRCSPRSGDLSVYWYQQSLDQGLQFLIQYYNGEERAKGNILERFSAQQFPDLHSELNLSSLELGDSALYFCASSVGLAGSEQFFGPGTRLTVL.